This TCR beta chain was observed in a study of beta chain features in type 1 diabetes. Study observations and caveats: For Type 1 diabetes patients, all four CD4+ subsets carried TCRB CDR3s that were moderately but significantly shorter. In these data, an HLA type influence on TCRB rearrangement remained unresolved.

Central memory, naive, regulatory and stem cell-like memory CD4+ cells were sorted by CD45RO/CCR7/CD25/CD127/CD95/CD27. Sequenced material consisted of expressed TCRB transcripts (all of the isolated RNA was reverse transcribed). Using immunoSEQ multiplex PCR, the repertoire was profiled, and TCRdb retains in-frame clones only, with some absent. The sample has around 690,000 clones, roughly 12% seen once. CDR1 MNHNY and CDR2 SVGAGI come from the germline V gene (reference sequence). This CDR3 region has 12 residues. The V end lost 5 bases, the J end lost 7 bases, and 11 bases lay between the germline ends. This clone was seen a handful of times. What it binds is unknown.

Sequencing input: naive CD4+ T cells from blood. The rearrangement links TRBV6-6 to TRBJ1-2; D remains ambiguous. This TCR was recovered from a man aged 30 to 45 with type 1 diabetes. CDR3 in DNA: TGTGCCAGCAGTAGGACGGCTGGTGGCTACACCTTC. Its translation is CASSRTAGGYTF.